Sequencing of this T cell receptor (beta chain) was carried out in a study of blood T cell repertoires in COVID-19. Study information: Researchers got acute and convalescent COVID-19 samples from the United States, Italy and Spain.

Original analysis: Quantification of nucleated cells was approximated via reference gene primer amplification. Some clones are missing from TCRdb's copy, which holds only in-frame ones; the method was immunoSEQ multiplex PCR. V and J calls and clone size are as listed in that table; D and trimming were resolved from the DNA. The sample lists about 270,000 clones; more than 85% were seen once. The CDR3 is 16 residues long. CDR1 and CDR2 from the germline V gene are MNHEY and SVGEGT. Trimming stripped 0 bases from V and 0 bases from J, with 12 bases between. This TCR was recovered from a man in his forties who had been exposed to COVID-19. The sequenced sample consisted of PBMCs or T cells enriched from blood (not recorded which). This sequence joins TRBV6-2 or TRBV6-3 and TRBJ2-7; the D gene is possibly TRBD1 (6 bases). CDR3 bases: TGTGCCAGCAGTTACTCCGTGCGGACAGTCTCCTACGAGCAGTACTTC. Its protein product is CASSYSVRTVSYEQYF.